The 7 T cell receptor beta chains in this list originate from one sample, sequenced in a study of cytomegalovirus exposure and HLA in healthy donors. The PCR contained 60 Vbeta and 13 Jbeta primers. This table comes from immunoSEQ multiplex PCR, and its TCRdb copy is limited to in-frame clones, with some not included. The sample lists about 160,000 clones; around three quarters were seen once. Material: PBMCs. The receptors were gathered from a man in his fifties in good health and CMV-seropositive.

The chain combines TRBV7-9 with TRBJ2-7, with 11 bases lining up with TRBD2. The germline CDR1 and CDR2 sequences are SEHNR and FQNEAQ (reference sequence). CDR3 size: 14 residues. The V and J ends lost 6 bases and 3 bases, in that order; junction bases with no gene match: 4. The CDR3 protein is CASSSGGAFYEQYF. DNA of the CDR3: TGTGCCAGCAGTAGCGGGGGGGCCTTCTACGAGCAGTACTTC.

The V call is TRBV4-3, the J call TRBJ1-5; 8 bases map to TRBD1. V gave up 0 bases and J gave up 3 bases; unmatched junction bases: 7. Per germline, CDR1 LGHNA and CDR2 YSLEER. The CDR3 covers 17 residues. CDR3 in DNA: TGCGCCAGCAGCCAAGATTATAGGACAGGGTACAATCAGCCCCAGCATTTT. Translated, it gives CASSQDYRTGYNQPQHF.

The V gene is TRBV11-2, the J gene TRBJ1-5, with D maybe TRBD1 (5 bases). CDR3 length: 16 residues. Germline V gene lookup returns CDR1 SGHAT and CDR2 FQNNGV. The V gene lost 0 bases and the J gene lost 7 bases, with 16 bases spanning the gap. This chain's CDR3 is CASSLEGEIPRQPQHF. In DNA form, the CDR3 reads TGTGCCAGCAGCTTAGAAGGGGAAATCCCGCGGCAGCCCCAGCATTTT. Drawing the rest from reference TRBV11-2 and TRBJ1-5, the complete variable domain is EAGVAQSPRYKIIEKRQSVAFWCNPISGHATLYWYQQILGQGPKLLIQFQNNGVVDDSQLPKDRFSAERLKGVDSTLKIQPAKLEDSAVYLCASSLEGEIPRQPQHFGDGTRLSIL.

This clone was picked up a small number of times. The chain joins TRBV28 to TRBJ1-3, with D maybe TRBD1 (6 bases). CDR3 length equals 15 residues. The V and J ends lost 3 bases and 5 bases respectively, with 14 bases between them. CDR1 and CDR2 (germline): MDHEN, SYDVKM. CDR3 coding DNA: TGTGCCAGCAGTTTTCAGGGGCGCCTAAGAAACACCATATATTTT. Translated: CASSFQGRLRNTIYF.

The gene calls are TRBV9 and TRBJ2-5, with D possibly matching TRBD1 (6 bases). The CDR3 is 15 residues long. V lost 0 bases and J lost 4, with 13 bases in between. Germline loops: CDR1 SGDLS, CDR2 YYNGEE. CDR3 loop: CASSVGGGTRETQYF. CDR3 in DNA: TGTGCCAGCAGCGTAGGAGGGGGAACGAGAGAGACCCAGTACTTC.

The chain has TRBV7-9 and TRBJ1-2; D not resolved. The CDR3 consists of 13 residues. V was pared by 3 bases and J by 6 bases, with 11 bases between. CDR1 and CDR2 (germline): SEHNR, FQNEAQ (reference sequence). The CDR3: CASSFLQSDGYTF. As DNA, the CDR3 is TGTGCCAGCAGCTTCCTACAGTCTGATGGCTACACCTTC.

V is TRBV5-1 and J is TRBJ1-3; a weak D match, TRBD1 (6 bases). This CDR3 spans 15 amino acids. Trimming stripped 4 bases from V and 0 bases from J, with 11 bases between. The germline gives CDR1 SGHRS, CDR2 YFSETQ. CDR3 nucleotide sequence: TGCGCCAGCAGCACCGGGACAACCTCTGGAAACACCATATATTTT. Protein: CASSTGTTSGNTIYF. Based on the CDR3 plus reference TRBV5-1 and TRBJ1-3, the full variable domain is KAGVTQTPRYLIKTRGQQVTLSCSPISGHRSVSWYQQTPGQGLQFLFEYFSETQRNKGNFPGRFSGRQFSNSRSEMNVSTLELGDSALYLCASSTGTTSGNTIYFGEGSWLTVV.